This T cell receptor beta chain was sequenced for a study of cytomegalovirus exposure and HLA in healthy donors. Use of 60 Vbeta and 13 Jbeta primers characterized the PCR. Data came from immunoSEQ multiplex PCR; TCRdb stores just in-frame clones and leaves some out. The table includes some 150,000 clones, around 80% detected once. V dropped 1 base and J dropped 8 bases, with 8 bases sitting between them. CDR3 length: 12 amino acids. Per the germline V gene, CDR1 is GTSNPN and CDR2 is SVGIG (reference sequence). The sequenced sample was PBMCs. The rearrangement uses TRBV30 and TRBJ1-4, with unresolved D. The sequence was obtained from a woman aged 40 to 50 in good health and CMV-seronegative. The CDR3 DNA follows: TGTGCCTGGAGTGCCTCTAGGGAAAAACTGTTTTTT. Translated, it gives CAWSASREKLFF. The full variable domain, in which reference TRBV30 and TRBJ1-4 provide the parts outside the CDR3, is SQTIHQWPATLVQPVGSPLSLECTVEGTSNPNLYWYRQAAGRGLQLLFYSVGIGQISSEVPQNLSASRPQDRQFILSSKKLLLSDSGFYLCAWSASREKLFFGSGTQLSVL.